This T cell receptor beta chain comes out of a study of blood T cells in healthy people across ages. The authors ran a second PCR of 7 to 11 cycles using a sample-barcoded 5' primer and a J-beta primer mix. TCRdb reprocessed the 5' RACE reads with MiXCR, giving one entry per CDR3 protein. Of approximately 760,000 distinct CDR3 sequences detected, roughly 25% appear once; the ten largest clones hold under 9.5%. The germline V and J ends were trimmed by 1 base and 8 bases, with 8 bases remaining between them. Looked up from germline, CDR1 is SGHTA and CDR2 is FQGNSA. The CDR3 sequence is 12 residues long. This clonotype appeared a few times. These same records also appear under a second study, on T cells of mothers and their children.

The V and J genes are TRBV7-2 and TRBJ1-2; unclear D gene. This receptor was identified in a boy between 10 and 17 years old in good health. The sequencing input was blood. For the CDR3, the DNA is TGTGCCAGCAGCTTAGTAGGGTTCGGCTACACCTTC. This encodes CASSLVGFGYTF.